This TCR beta chain is from a study of T cell repertoires in cytomegalovirus infection. About the study: It can be stated that public TCR beta signatures indicated CMV infection as well as a matching HLA type. Study-level results: Dominant in the ex vivo response were TCR beta clonotypes restricted by HLA-C and specific for CMV.

TCRdb re-derived calls from the reads in MiXCR, one entry per CDR3 protein. The sample shows hundreds of thousands of distinct CDR3 sequences, over 20% of them seen only once. In its sample, this clonotype was seen a few times. Its antigen is undetermined. The CDR3 contains 14 residues. CDR1 and CDR2 from the germline V gene are DFQATT and SNEGSKA (reference sequence). V gave up 4 bases and J gave up 1 base; unmatched junction bases: 6. The rearrangement uses TRBV20-1 and TRBJ1-1; 7 bases fit TRBD1. This TCR was recovered from a human donor in good health (CMV status not recorded). Some clones in this sample may be carry-over from other donors' samples. The sequenced sample was CD8+ T cells from PBMCs. CDR3: CSATQGWENTEAFF. CDR3 sequence (DNA): TGCAGTGCTACACAGGGGTGGGAGAACACTGAAGCTTTCTTT.